The 19 T cell receptor beta chains reported below all come from one sample, sequenced in a study of cytomegalovirus exposure and HLA in healthy donors. Use of 60 Vbeta and 13 Jbeta primers characterized the PCR. TCRdb's copy holds only in-frame clones and misses some; the assay was immunoSEQ multiplex PCR. The table records some 130,000 clones, around 83% of them present only once. The sequencing sample was made of PBMCs. The receptors here all came from a woman aged 50 to 60 in good health and CMV-seropositive.

The chain couples TRBV5-1 to TRBJ1-1; no definite D call. Germline-derived CDR1 and CDR2 are SGHRS and YFSETQ. This CDR3 is 13 amino acids long. Deletions cut 3 bases from V and 1 base from J, with 7 bases between. The CDR3 spells CASSSPGNTEAFF. The CDR3 DNA reads TGCGCCAGCAGCTCTCCGGGGAACACTGAAGCTTTCTTT.

The rearrangement links TRBV7-3 to TRBJ2-3; weak D call: TRBD1 (5 bases). Germline V gene data show CDR1 as SGHTA and CDR2 as FQGTGA. V gave up 8 bases and J gave up 2 bases, with 8 bases separating them. The CDR3 consists of 12 residues. The DNA for the CDR3 is TGTGCCAGCGACAGATACACAGATACGCAGTATTTT. Protein product: CASDRYTDTQYF.

The V call is TRBV30, the J call TRBJ1-2, with D hard to call. Germline V CDR1 and CDR2: GTSNPN, SVGIG (reference sequence). The CDR3 covers 13 residues. Trimming removed 0 bases at V and 8 bases at J, with 13 bases between. The CDR3 loop reads CAWSVSLTRGYTF. The CDR3, as DNA: TGTGCCTGGAGTGTTTCCCTAACGAGGGGCTACACCTTC.

V gene TRBV4-1 combines with J gene TRBJ2-2; tentatively, D is TRBD1 (5 bases). The V end was cut by 1 base, the J end by 1 base, with 13 bases between. The CDR3 length is 17 residues. The germline CDR1 and CDR2 sequences are MGHRA and YSYEKL. CDR3 DNA: TGCGCCAGCAGCCAAGGGGGCAGGACGGGGAACACCGGGGAGCTGTTTTTT. Amino acids: CASSQGGRTGNTGELFF.

The V and J genes are TRBV6-6 and TRBJ1-1, with 8 bases aligning to TRBD1. Germline trimming cut 2 bases from V and 3 bases from J; bases unmatched to any gene: 5. CDR3 length: 15 amino acids. From germline, CDR1 is MNHNY and CDR2 SVGAGI (reference sequence). CDR3 residues: CASSYGGQGDTEAFF. The CDR3 region has the DNA TGTGCCAGCAGTTACGGAGGACAGGGAGACACTGAAGCTTTCTTT.

The chain has TRBV4-1 and TRBJ2-1; perhaps TRBD1 as D (5 bases). This CDR3 comprises 18 residues. V was clipped by 1 base and J by 0 bases, with 16 bases between them. The germline CDR1 and CDR2 sequences are MGHRA and YSYEKL. In DNA form, the CDR3 reads TGCGCCAGCAGCCAAGTCGTTGGGGCTAGAAGCTCCTACAATGAGCAGTTCTTC. It yields the protein CASSQVVGARSSYNEQFF.

This chain connects TRBV2 to TRBJ1-1; D might be TRBD1 (5 bases). The CDR3 totals 12 residues. The ends were cut back, 7 bases at V and 4 bases at J, with 10 bases in the middle. Germline CDR1 SNHLY, CDR2 FYNNEI. The CDR3 coding sequence is TGTGCCAGCACGGGGGTAGGCACTGAAGCTTTCTTT. Protein: CASTGVGTEAFF.

The rearrangement joins TRBV6-6 to TRBJ2-2; D is uncertain. CDR1 MNHNY and CDR2 SVGAGI come from the germline V gene (reference sequence). V dropped 0 bases and J dropped 2 bases, with 10 bases sitting between them. The CDR3 length is 16 residues. CDR3 in amino acids: CASSYSGQPNTGELFF. The CDR3 nucleotides read TGTGCCAGCAGTTACTCGGGCCAGCCTAACACCGGGGAGCTGTTTTTT.

This sequence joins TRBV20-1 and TRBJ2-1; a possible D gene is TRBD2 (5 bases). The CDR3 contains 11 residues. V shed 5 bases and J shed 3 bases, with 5 bases lying between them. Germline CDR1 DFQATT, CDR2 SNEGSKA (reference sequence). CDR3 bases: TGCAGTGCTCGGGACTACAATGAGCAGTTCTTC. Residues: CSARDYNEQFF.

The rearrangement joins TRBV18 to TRBJ2-1; 9 nucleotides line up with TRBD2. This CDR3 is 15 amino acids long. V dropped 3 bases and J dropped 5; count of bases not matched to a gene: 5. CDR1 is KGHSH, CDR2 LQKENI, per germline. This chain's CDR3 is CASSPRGGRDNEQFF. CDR3 DNA: TGTGCCAGCTCACCCCGTGGCGGGAGGGACAATGAGCAGTTCTTC.

J is TRBJ1-5 and V is TRBV18; D is unresolved. This CDR3 spans 16 amino acids. V lost 5 bases and J 2 bases, leaving 16 bases between the germline ends. Germline CDR1 and CDR2: KGHSH and LQKENI. This CDR3 is CASSAGGRGGNQPQHF. CDR3 DNA sequence: TGTGCCAGCTCAGCCGGCGGGCGAGGAGGCAATCAGCCCCAGCATTTT.

This clone was counted only a few times. V gene TRBV5-5 combines with J gene TRBJ2-5; D might be TRBD1 (6 bases). V was shortened by 4 bases and J by 2 bases, with 9 bases between the two germline ends. Per germline, CDR1 SGHKS and CDR2 YYEKEE (reference sequence). The CDR3 is 13 amino acids. CDR3 residues: CASSGTRQETQYF. In DNA form, the CDR3 reads TGTGCCAGCAGCGGGACAAGACAAGAGACCCAGTACTTC.

The sample holds a few counts of this clone. This rearrangement joins TRBV19 to TRBJ1-1; no firm D call. Trimming removed 3 bases from V and 2 bases from J, with 10 bases in between. The CDR3 is 14 amino acids. Looked up from germline, CDR1 is LNHDA and CDR2 is SQIVND (reference sequence). The DNA for the CDR3 is TGTGCCAGTAGTATTGAGGCGGGAAACACTGAAGCTTTCTTT. Its translation is CASSIEAGNTEAFF.

This chain connects TRBV7-9 to TRBJ2-3; 13 bases match TRBD2. V lost 6 bases, J lost 2 bases, and 11 bases stayed unmatched. Germline assignment: CDR1 SEHNR and CDR2 FQNEAQ (reference sequence). The CDR3 is made up of 18 amino acids. The DNA of the CDR3 is TGTGCCAGCAGTCCGTTCGGTGGACTAGCGGGGGACACAGATACGCAGTATTTT. It yields the protein CASSPFGGLAGDTDTQYF.

V is TRBV7-8 and J is TRBJ1-3; possibly TRBD1 for D (5 bases). V lost 6 bases, J lost 0 bases, and 6 bases lay in between. This CDR3 is 13 amino acids long. Germline loops: CDR1 SGHVS, CDR2 FQNEAQ. Written as DNA, the CDR3 is TGTGCCAGCAGACAGGCCTCTGGAAACACCATATATTTT. Amino acids: CASRQASGNTIYF.

The J gene is TRBJ1-1, the V gene TRBV2; a possible D gene is TRBD1 (5 bases). CDR1 and CDR2 (germline): SNHLY, FYNNEI. The CDR3 length is 15 residues. Trimming pared 4 bases from V and 2 bases from J, leaving 14 bases between. This CDR3 is CASSVGGAANTEAFF. CDR3 DNA: TGTGCCAGCAGTGTCGGGGGAGCTGCTAACACTGAAGCTTTCTTT.

This clone was seen once. The chain employs TRBV7-3 and TRBJ2-1; unclear D gene. Deletions cut 4 bases from V and 11 bases from J, with 12 bases between. This CDR3 is built from 12 residues. The germline V gene encodes CDR1 SGHTA and CDR2 FQGTGA. This chain's CDR3 is CASSSTHEKQFF. DNA for the CDR3: TGTGCCAGCAGCTCCACCCATGAGAAGCAGTTCTTC.

V is TRBV5-8 and J is TRBJ1-5; perhaps TRBD1 as D (6 bases). Germline assignment: CDR1 SGHTS and CDR2 YDEGEE. The CDR3 contains 15 residues. V lost 1 base and J lost 6, with 14 bases in between. The DNA for the CDR3 is TGTGCCAGCAGCTTGAGCAGGGGTTGGGGTCAGCCCCAGCATTTT. As protein: CASSLSRGWGQPQHF. Filled out from reference TRBV5-8 and TRBJ1-5, the complete variable domain reads EAGVTQSPTHLIKTRGQQATLRCSPISGHTSVYWYQQALGLGLQFLLWYDEGEERNRGNFPPRFSGRQFPNYSSELNVNALELEDSALYLCASSLSRGWGQPQHFGDGTRLSIL.

The chain uses TRBV5-1 and TRBJ2-1; 7 bases fit TRBD2. Looked up from germline, CDR1 is SGHRS and CDR2 is YFSETQ. Losses at the gene ends were 3 bases for V and 1 base for J; bases not matched to a gene: 4. The CDR3 extends over 15 amino acids. CDR3 region: CASSSGGNSYNEQFF. The CDR3 nucleotides are TGCGCCAGCAGCTCCGGGGGGAATTCCTACAATGAGCAGTTCTTC.